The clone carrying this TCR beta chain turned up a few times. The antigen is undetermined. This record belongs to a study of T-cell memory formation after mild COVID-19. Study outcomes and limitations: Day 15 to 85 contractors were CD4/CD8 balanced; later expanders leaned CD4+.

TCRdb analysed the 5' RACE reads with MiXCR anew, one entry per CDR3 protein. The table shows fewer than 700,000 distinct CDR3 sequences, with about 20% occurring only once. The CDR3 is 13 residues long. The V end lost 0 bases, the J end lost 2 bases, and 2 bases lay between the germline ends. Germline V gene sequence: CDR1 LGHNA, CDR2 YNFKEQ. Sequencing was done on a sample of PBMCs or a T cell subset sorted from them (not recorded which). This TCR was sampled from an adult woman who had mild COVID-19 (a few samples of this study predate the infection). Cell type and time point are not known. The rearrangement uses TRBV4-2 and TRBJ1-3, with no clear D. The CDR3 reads CASSQDTGNTIYF. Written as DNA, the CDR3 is TGTGCCAGCAGCCAAGATACTGGAAACACCATATATTTT.